One sample yielded the 24 T cell receptor beta chains listed below, sequenced in a study of TIL therapy for anti-PD-1-resistant metastatic lung cancer. Time point in this sample: pre-treatment sample, taken before nivolumab and TIL therapy. The tumor samples were excised metastases, mostly pleural nodules or supraclavicular lymph nodes. The immunoSEQ assay was v3. Clones were sequenced by immunoSEQ multiplex PCR, and TCRdb holds only the in-frame ones, with some missing. Of around 45,000 clones listed, less than 85% were seen once; the top ten hold 5.6%. This specimen was tumor tissue, taken at baseline. These receptor sequences come from a person between 25 and 79 years old with non-small cell lung cancer.

Remarks on this clone: One end of the junction is discordant with germline, which a read error may explain. V and J are TRBV7-7 and TRBJ2-1; 12 nucleotides align to TRBD2. The germline CDR1 and CDR2 sequences are SSHAT and FNYEAQ (reference sequence). This CDR3 region has 15 residues. The DNA of the CDR3 is TGTGCTAGCAGCCCTAGCGGGGGGGCCGGCAATGAGCAGTTCTTC. Its protein is CASSPSGGAGNEQFF.

The chain combines TRBV6-6 with TRBJ2-7; TRBD2 agrees at 13 bases. Germline CDR1 reads MNHNY; CDR2 reads SVGAGI (reference sequence). The V gene end was trimmed by 11 bases and the J gene end by 7 bases; junction bases not matched to a gene: 11. The CDR3 covers 14 residues. The CDR3 DNA reads as TGTGCCGGATCGACTAGCGGGGGGCTATGGGAGCAGTACTTC. Its translation: CAGSTSGGLWEQYF.

J is TRBJ1-5 and V is TRBV6-1; possible D gene TRBD1, 5 bases. The germline V gene has CDR1 MNHNS and CDR2 SASEGT. V was trimmed by 2 bases and J by 4 bases, leaving 15 bases between them. The CDR3 spans 16 residues. In DNA form, the CDR3 reads TGTGCCAGCAGTGAAAGGGATGGCAGGGTGAATCAGCCCCAGCATTTT. It specifies CASSERDGRVNQPQHF.

V usage is TRBV5-1 and J usage is TRBJ2-1; D unresolved. V gave up 2 bases and J gave up 9 bases, with 9 bases separating them. This CDR3 has 12 amino acids. Germline loops: CDR1 SGHRS, CDR2 YFSETQ. The CDR3 region has the DNA TGCGCCAGCAGCTTATTATCCTCTGAGCAGTTCTTC. This sequence encodes CASSLLSSEQFF.

A single count supports this clone. The chain couples TRBV28 to TRBJ1-2; possibly TRBD1 for D (6 bases). Germline assignment: CDR1 MDHEN and CDR2 SYDVKM. The ends were cut back, 7 bases at V and 8 bases at J, with 17 bases in the middle. The CDR3 runs to 13 residues. The CDR3 region is CASNRVGIIGYTF. The CDR3, as DNA: TGTGCCAGCAACAGGGTCGGTATTATCGGCTACACCTTC.

DNA of the CDR3: TGTGCCAGCAGCGTAATCGGCGGGGGGACCTCCTACAATGAGCAGTTCTTC. It is translated as CASSVIGGGTSYNEQFF. The rearrangement links TRBV9 to TRBJ2-1; TRBD2 aligns across 8 bases. Germline V CDR1 and CDR2: SGDLS, YYNGEE. This CDR3 comprises 17 residues. V shed 1 base and J 0 bases; nucleotides not matched to a gene: 6.

V and J are TRBV7-8 and TRBJ2-1; tentatively, D is TRBD1 (6 bases). V lost 3 bases and J 6 bases, leaving 9 bases between the germline ends. The CDR3 covers 13 residues. CDR1 and CDR2 from the germline V gene are SGHVS and FQNEAQ. In DNA form, the CDR3 reads TGTGCCAGCAGCTTCAACAGGGCCAATGAGCAGTTCTTC. Amino acid sequence: CASSFNRANEQFF.

The chain couples TRBV27 to TRBJ2-1; D is tentatively TRBD1 or TRBD2 (5 bases each). CDR1 is MNHEY and CDR2 is SMNVEV in the germline V gene (reference sequence). V was shortened by 3 bases and J by 0 bases, with 9 bases between the two germline ends. CDR3 length: 15 amino acids. The CDR3 protein is CASSLQGPSYNEQFF. The CDR3, as DNA: TGTGCCAGCAGTTTGCAGGGACCCTCCTACAATGAGCAGTTCTTC.

This sequence joins TRBV11-3 and TRBJ2-1; maybe TRBD2 (5 bases). Between the trimmed V and J ends, which lost 2 bases and 3 bases, there was a span of 11 bases. Germline loops: CDR1 SGHNT, CDR2 YENEEA. CDR3 length equals 15 residues. The CDR3, as DNA: TGTGCCAGCAGCTTACACGCTAGCAACTACAATGAGCAGTTCTTC. Translation gives CASSLHASNYNEQFF.

V is TRBV5-1 and J is TRBJ2-1, with 9 nucleotides matching TRBD2. Germline CDR1 SGHRS, CDR2 YFSETQ. CDR3 length: 16 amino acids. V was pared by 0 bases and J by 0 bases, with 1 base of the junction left unmatched. The CDR3 spells CASSLGLADSYNEQFF. Here the CDR3 DNA reads TGCGCCAGCAGCTTGGGACTAGCGGACTCCTACAATGAGCAGTTCTTC.

The genes are TRBV7-9 and TRBJ1-1, with D possibly TRBD1 on 6 matching bases. With 6 bases removed from V and 4 bases from J, the gap between germline ends came to 18 bases. Germline lookup yields CDR1 SEHNR and CDR2 FQNEAQ (reference sequence). The CDR3 covers 15 residues. In DNA form, the CDR3 reads TGTGCCAGCAGACTACGTACAGGGATCGGCACTGAAGCTTTCTTT. Protein sequence: CASRLRTGIGTEAFF.

The rearrangement links TRBV6-5 to TRBJ1-2; 7 bases line up with TRBD1. From germline, CDR1 is MNHEY and CDR2 SVGAGI. V gave up 6 bases and J gave up 6 bases; unmatched junction bases: 10. The CDR3 runs 14 residues. CDR3 in DNA: TGTGCCAGCAGCCCAACGACAGGGAACCATGGCTACACCTTC. Its translation is CASSPTTGNHGYTF.

The V gene is TRBV7-9, the J gene TRBJ2-3; the match to TRBD2 covers 7 bases. CDR3 length: 15 amino acids. Germline-derived CDR1 and CDR2 are SEHNR and FQNEAQ (reference sequence). With V trimmed by 2 bases and J by 2 bases, 4 bases remained unmatched. CDR3 DNA sequence: TGTGCCAGCAGCTTATGGCGGGAGCCCACAGATACGCAGTATTTT. It specifies CASSLWREPTDTQYF.

This clone was recorded a few times. This chain uses TRBV4-1 with TRBJ2-7; 7 positions agree with TRBD1. This CDR3 has 13 residues. The V and J ends lost 4 bases and 12 bases, in that order; junction bases with no gene match: 12. CDR1 and CDR2 from the germline V gene are MGHRA and YSYEKL. The CDR3 reads CASSRLGGASLYF. As DNA, the CDR3 is TGCGCCAGCAGCCGTTTAGGGGGCGCTTCACTGTACTTC.

This rearrangement joins TRBV2 to TRBJ2-3; possible D gene TRBD2, 5 bases. In germline, CDR1 is SNHLY, CDR2 FYNNEI. CDR3 length: 13 residues. V shed 6 bases and J shed 4 bases, with 11 bases lying between them. DNA of the CDR3: TGTGCCAGCAGACTAGTACGCTCAGATACGCAGTATTTT. It yields the protein CASRLVRSDTQYF.

This clone turned up a few times. The chain links TRBV18 to TRBJ2-1; 8 nucleotides line up with TRBD2. Per germline, CDR1 KGHSH and CDR2 LQKENI. The V and J ends lost 1 base and 6 bases, in that order; junction bases with no gene match: 8. This CDR3 has 16 amino acids. The CDR3 DNA follows: TGTGCCAGCTCACCACAGATCGGGACTAGTTTCAATGAGCAGTTCTTC. This codes for CASSPQIGTSFNEQFF. The whole variable domain, remainder taken from reference TRBV18 and TRBJ2-1, is NAGVMQNPRHLVRRRGQEARLRCSPMKGHSHVYWYRQLPEEGLKFMVYLQKENIIDESGMPKERFSAEFPKEGPSILRIQQVVRGDSAAYFCASSPQIGTSFNEQFFGPGTRLTVL.

This sequence joins TRBV9 and TRBJ2-4, with 11 bases matching TRBD1. This CDR3 is 16 amino acids long. The germline V gene has CDR1 SGDLS and CDR2 YYNGEE. Trimming removed 3 bases from V and 1 base from J; junction bases left unmatched: 3. CDR3 in amino acids: CASSARDRGAKNIQYF. For the CDR3, the DNA is TGTGCCAGCAGCGCCCGGGACAGGGGGGCCAAAAACATTCAGTACTTC.

This rearrangement joins TRBV5-5 to TRBJ1-1; 7 bases are shared with TRBD1. The CDR3 extends over 11 amino acids. The V and J ends lost 9 bases and 7 bases, in that order; junction bases with no gene match: 6. Germline lookup yields CDR1 SGHKS and CDR2 YYEKEE (reference sequence). This CDR3 is CATGQAVEAFF. The CDR3 bases are TGTGCCACCGGACAGGCAGTTGAAGCTTTCTTT.

J is TRBJ2-3 and V is TRBV28; TRBD1 or TRBD2 may be the D gene (6 bases each). The V end lost 6 bases, the J end lost 11 bases, and 18 bases lay between the germline ends. The CDR3 has 13 residues. Germline-derived CDR1 and CDR2 are MDHEN and SYDVKM. The CDR3 region has the DNA TGTGCCAGCAGCGACGGGGGCCGAGGAGAGCAGTATTTT. Protein product: CASSDGGRGEQYF.

The rearrangement joins TRBV2 to TRBJ2-5; either TRBD1 or TRBD2 may fit D (6 bases each). Germline CDR1 SNHLY, CDR2 FYNNEI. The V end was cut by 1 base, the J end by 5 bases, with 14 bases between. The CDR3 totals 15 residues. CDR3: CASSEGYRGPETQYF. Here the CDR3 DNA reads TGTGCCAGCAGTGAAGGGTATCGGGGGCCCGAGACCCAGTACTTC.

By its share, this clone is medium-sized (0.01 to 0.1%). The chain recombines TRBV2 with TRBJ2-7, with a tentative D call TRBD1 (5 bases). This CDR3 has 17 residues. From germline, CDR1 is SNHLY and CDR2 FYNNEI. The V end was cut by 2 bases, the J end by 0 bases, with 17 bases between. CDR3 sequence (DNA): TGTGCCAGCAGTGAAAAATGGGGCGATCTGAGCTCCTACGAGCAGTACTTC. Translated, it gives CASSEKWGDLSSYEQYF.

This clone was observed a handful of times. The chain carries TRBV10-3 and TRBJ1-1, with TRBD1 identical over 8 bases. With V trimmed by 9 bases and J by 2 bases, 5 bases remained unmatched. Germline assignment: CDR1 ENHRY and CDR2 SYGVKD. CDR3 length equals 13 residues. CDR3 nucleotides: TGTGCCATAACGGACAGGGATAACACTGAAGCTTTCTTT. The encoded protein is CAITDRDNTEAFF.

The rearrangement links TRBV6-1 to TRBJ1-5; D is ambiguous. Germline V gene sequence: CDR1 MNHNS, CDR2 SASEGT. The CDR3 loop spans 13 amino acids. Trimming removed 3 bases from V and 2 bases from J, with 5 bases in between. The CDR3 sequence: CASSESGNQPQHF. The CDR3 DNA reads as TGTGCCAGCAGTGAGTCGGGCAATCAGCCCCAGCATTTT.

The V and J genes are TRBV28 and TRBJ2-5; D is unclear. Trimming stripped 3 bases from V and 5 bases from J, with 4 bases between. Germline loops: CDR1 MDHEN, CDR2 SYDVKM. The CDR3 consists of 11 residues. The CDR3, as DNA: TGTGCCAGCAGTTTCCGGGAGACCCAGTACTTC. It specifies CASSFRETQYF.